The 21 T cell receptor beta chains presented below share a single source sample, sequenced in a study of blood T cell repertoires in COVID-19. The method was immunoSEQ multiplex PCR; TCRdb's version includes in-frame clones alone and lacks a portion of them. The profile shows under 200,000 clones, around 84% of them singletons. The sample was peripheral blood. The origin of the receptors is a man between 50 and 59 years old with active or convalescent COVID-19.

The chain is built from TRBV4-1 and TRBJ2-7; TRBD2 matches at 12 bases. This CDR3 is built from 17 residues. Germline-derived CDR1 and CDR2 are MGHRA and YSYEKL. J gave up 4 bases and V 0 bases, and 7 bases lay outside the gene matches. The CDR3 loop is CASSQEKTSGSLYEQYF. CDR3 sequence (DNA): TGCGCCAGCAGCCAAGAGAAGACTAGCGGGAGTCTGTACGAGCAGTACTTC.

This clone was counted between two and nine times. At one boundary the junction diverges from the germline segment, which might be a read error. This chain connects TRBV19 to TRBJ2-2; tentatively, D is TRBD2 (5 bases). Looked up from germline, CDR1 is LNHDA and CDR2 is SQIVND (reference sequence). CDR3 size: 15 residues. The CDR3 protein is CASTPKRLNTGELFF. The CDR3 DNA follows: TGTGCGAGTACGCCAAAGCGGTTAAACACCGGGGAGCTGTTTTTT.

This sequence joins TRBV7-6 and TRBJ2-7; 9 bases match TRBD2. In germline, CDR1 is SGHVS, CDR2 FNYEAQ. The CDR3 is 14 amino acids. J lost 2 bases, V lost 4 bases, and 3 bases had no gene match. CDR3 loop: CASSSGLAPYEQYF. The CDR3 DNA follows: TGTGCCAGCAGCTCCGGACTAGCGCCCTACGAGCAGTACTTC.

J is TRBJ2-5 and V is TRBV28, with TRBD2 as a possible D gene (6 bases). Germline-derived CDR1 and CDR2 are MDHEN and SYDVKM. The CDR3 has 15 residues. With 2 bases removed from V and 5 bases from J, the gap between germline ends came to 15 bases. As DNA, the CDR3 is TGTGCCAGCAGTTTAAGTGGGAGTCGGGGGGAGACCCAGTACTTC. This gives the protein CASSLSGSRGETQYF.

This sequence joins TRBV7-2 and TRBJ1-1; 10 bases are shared with TRBD1. V was pared by 0 bases and J by 7 bases, with 8 bases of the junction left unmatched. Germline-derived CDR1 and CDR2 are SGHTA and FQGNSA. This CDR3 spans 16 amino acids. The CDR3, as DNA: TGTGCCAGCAGCTTAGCGGATTCCGGGACAGGGGTTGAAGCTTTCTTT. Its protein is CASSLADSGTGVEAFF. Full variable domain (remainder filled in from reference TRBV7-2 and TRBJ1-1): GAGVSQSPSNKVTEKGKDVELRCDPISGHTALYWYRQSLGQGLEFLIYFQGNSAPDKSGLPSDRFSAERTGGSVSTLTIQRTQQEDSAVYLCASSLADSGTGVEAFFGQGTRLTVV.

The CDR3 reads CASGRGPGTGELFF. The CDR3, as DNA: TGCGCCAGCGGACGCGGGCCGGGCACCGGGGAGCTGTTTTTT. The J gene is TRBJ2-2, the V gene TRBV4-1, with D possibly being TRBD2 (5 bases). The CDR3 loop spans 14 amino acids. From germline, CDR1 is MGHRA and CDR2 YSYEKL. V was trimmed by 8 bases and J by 4 bases, leaving 14 bases between them.

This clone was detected once. This CDR3 reads CASSGTGVQETQYF. DNA for the CDR3: TGCGCCAGCAGCGGCACAGGCGTACAAGAGACCCAGTACTTC. The chain links TRBV5-1 to TRBJ2-5, with a possible D match to TRBD1 (5 bases). Trimming shortened V by 4 bases and J by 2 bases, and 12 bases separated the two germline ends. Germline V gene lookup returns CDR1 SGHRS and CDR2 YFSETQ. The CDR3 is 14 residues long.

The chain has TRBV18 and TRBJ2-1; 10 nucleotides match TRBD2. Germline V lookup: CDR1 KGHSH, CDR2 LQKENI. This CDR3 is built from 18 residues. V dropped 1 base and J dropped 7; count of bases not matched to a gene: 13. CDR3 DNA: TGTGCCAGCTCACCACTCCCAGCGGGAGGGCCATCAAGTAATGAGCAGTTCTTC. Its translation is CASSPLPAGGPSSNEQFF.

This chain joins TRBV5-8 and TRBJ1-2; tentatively, D is TRBD1 (6 bases). The V and J ends lost 0 bases and 8 bases respectively, with 14 bases between them. The CDR3 has 14 amino acids. Germline V gene lookup returns CDR1 SGHTS and CDR2 YDEGEE. CDR3 bases: TGTGCCAGCAGCTTGGAGTCGAGGGGGGGCGGCTACACCTTC. Protein product: CASSLESRGGGYTF.

CDR3 DNA: TGTGCCAGCAGCTTATCCAGGGTTTCTGGAAACACCATATATTTT. This encodes CASSLSRVSGNTIYF. The chain joins TRBV7-2 to TRBJ1-3, with a possible D match to TRBD1 (5 bases). Between the trimmed V and J ends, which lost 2 bases and 1 base, there was a span of 9 bases. The germline CDR1 and CDR2 sequences are SGHTA and FQGNSA. This CDR3 is 15 amino acids long.

CDR3 DNA: TGTGCCAGCAGTGACGCGACAGGGGGCGGTCAGCCCCAGCATTTT. Translation gives CASSDATGGGQPQHF. V usage is TRBV6-2 or TRBV6-3 and J usage is TRBJ1-5; TRBD1 aligns across 10 bases. Trimming at V came to 5 bases and at J to 6 bases, leaving 7 bases not matched to a gene. The CDR3 is made up of 15 amino acids. Germline V lookup: CDR1 MNHEY, CDR2 SVGEGT.

The chain uses TRBV14 and TRBJ2-5; 7 bases match TRBD1. Germline V gene data show CDR1 as SGHDN and CDR2 as FVKESK. CDR3 length: 13 residues. The V gene end was trimmed by 0 bases and the J gene end by 9 bases; junction bases not matched to a gene: 4. The CDR3 nucleotides read TGTGCCAGCAGCCAAGACAGGGGGTTGTCCCAGTACTTC. It yields the protein CASSQDRGLSQYF.

The chain joins TRBV3-1 (or the pseudogene TRBV3-2) to TRBJ2-1, with 8 positions matching TRBD2. The CDR3 spans 15 residues. V shed 3 bases, J shed 3 bases, and the junction held 4 bases outside the gene matches. The germline gives CDR1 LGHDT, CDR2 YNNKEL (reference sequence). CDR3 nucleotides: TGTGCCAGCAGCCATGATAGCGGGGACTACAATGAGCAGTTCTTC. Translated, it gives CASSHDSGDYNEQFF.

This chain connects TRBV6-4 to TRBJ2-1; D is perhaps TRBD1 (6 bases). The V end lost 4 bases, the J end lost 1 base, and 11 bases lay between the germline ends. Looked up from germline, CDR1 is MRHNA and CDR2 is SNTAGT. The CDR3 is 15 amino acids. The CDR3 DNA is TGTGCCAGCAGTGTCACAGGGAAGTCCTACAATGAGCAGTTCTTC. Its translation is CASSVTGKSYNEQFF.

The rearrangement links TRBV19 to TRBJ1-1; D is undetermined. CDR1 is LNHDA, CDR2 SQIVND, per germline (reference sequence). V dropped 0 bases and J dropped 9 bases, with 11 bases sitting between them. The length of the CDR3 is 13 residues. CDR3 in DNA: TGTGCCAGTAGTATAGATCGGGAGGGCCAAGCTTTCTTT. It translates to CASSIDREGQAFF.

The J gene is TRBJ1-3, the V gene TRBV5-4, with unresolved D. The CDR3 has 15 amino acids. V was pared by 0 bases and J by 4 bases, with 11 bases between. Germline V gene lookup returns CDR1 SGHNT and CDR2 YYREEE (reference sequence). The CDR3 DNA is TGTGCCAGCAGCTTGGACGTGCCGGAGGGAAACACCATATATTTT. Amino acid sequence: CASSLDVPEGNTIYF.

V usage is TRBV12-5 and J usage is TRBJ2-3, with 7 bases fitting TRBD2. The CDR3 spans 16 residues. The germline V gene has CDR1 LGHNT and CDR2 FRNRAP. V was pared by 5 bases and J by 3 bases, with 11 bases of the junction left unmatched. The CDR3 reads CASGVASGSTTDTQYF. The CDR3 nucleotides read TGTGCTAGTGGTGTCGCTAGCGGATCCACGACAGATACGCAGTATTTT.

The chain has TRBV7-9 and TRBJ2-5; perhaps TRBD2 as D (5 bases). Germline CDR1 reads SEHNR; CDR2 reads FQNEAQ (reference sequence). The CDR3 consists of 15 residues. The V end was cut by 2 bases, the J end by 2 bases, with 12 bases between. The chain's CDR3 is CASSLPLWTQETQYF. CDR3 nucleotide sequence: TGTGCCAGCAGCTTACCGCTGTGGACTCAAGAGACCCAGTACTTC.

This chain links TRBV14 with TRBJ2-7; 8 nucleotides line up with TRBD2. Trimming cost V 0 bases and J 6 bases; bases outside gene matches: 1. Germline CDR1 and CDR2: SGHDN and FVKESK. This CDR3 region has 13 residues. The CDR3 protein is CASSQDLAGEQYF. CDR3 DNA: TGTGCCAGCAGCCAAGATCTAGCGGGCGAGCAGTACTTC.

This chain links TRBV4-1 with TRBJ1-2, with D perhaps matching TRBD1 (6 bases). The CDR3 sequence is 15 residues long. CDR1 and CDR2 from the germline V gene are MGHRA and YSYEKL. V was pared by 1 base and J by 7 bases, with 16 bases between. The CDR3 DNA reads TGCGCCAGCAGCCAAGTGGGGGGGGCAGGTGGTGGCTACACCTTC. This translates into CASSQVGGAGGGYTF.

This chain joins TRBV6-4 and TRBJ2-2; 7 bases agree with TRBD1. This CDR3 spans 14 amino acids. Germline values: CDR1 MRHNA, CDR2 SNTAGT. Unmatched junction bases numbered 8, after V lost 7 bases and J lost 6 bases. DNA of the CDR3: TGTGCCAGCACTGAGGGACAGTCCGCCGGGGAGCTGTTTTTT. Amino acids: CASTEGQSAGELFF.